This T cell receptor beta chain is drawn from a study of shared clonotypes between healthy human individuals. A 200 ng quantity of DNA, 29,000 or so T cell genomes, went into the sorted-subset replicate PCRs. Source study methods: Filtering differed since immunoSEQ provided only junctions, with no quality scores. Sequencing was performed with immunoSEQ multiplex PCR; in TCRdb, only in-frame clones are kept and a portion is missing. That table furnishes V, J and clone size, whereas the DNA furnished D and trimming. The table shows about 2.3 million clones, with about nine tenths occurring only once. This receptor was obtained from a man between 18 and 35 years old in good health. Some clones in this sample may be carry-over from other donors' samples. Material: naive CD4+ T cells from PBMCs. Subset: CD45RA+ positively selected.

The chain's CDR3 is CASSGRSKQETQYF. The CDR3 DNA is TGTGCCAGCAGTGGTAGGAGTAAGCAAGAGACCCAGTACTTC. This chain connects TRBV6-4 to TRBJ2-5; D unresolved. Germline CDR1 reads MRHNA; CDR2 reads SNTAGT. This CDR3 is 14 amino acids long. V was trimmed by 4 bases and J by 2 bases, leaving 11 bases between them.